This T cell receptor (beta chain) was sequenced for a study of T cell responses to AZD1222 COVID-19 vaccine. Overall study results and limits: Baseline seropositivity occurred in only a handful of AZD1222 recipients. Elevations in Spike-specific TCR breadth and depth followed administration of two AZD1222 doses. Donor demographics were predominantly white British with a female majority; clonal diversity may be underestimated.

The V and J ends lost 5 bases and 4 bases respectively, with 20 bases between them. Germline assignment: CDR1 SGHTA and CDR2 FQGNSA. The CDR3 is 16 amino acids. Turning to this clone: Its antigen is undetermined.

The method was immunoSEQ multiplex PCR; TCRdb's version includes in-frame clones alone and lacks a portion of them. The sample lists 100,000 to 120,000 clones; 94% were seen once. Pooled samples include second doses given at about 4 or 12 weeks. The chain uses TRBV7-2 and TRBJ1-2; weak D call: TRBD1 (5 bases). The source of this sequence is an adult who received the AZD1222 COVID-19 vaccine. Sequenced material: peripheral blood, taken 28 days after the second AZD1222 dose. The DNA for the CDR3 is TGTGCCAGCAGCCCCGGGGGGGTAGGGGCGGCCTATGGCTACACCTTC. Encoded protein: CASSPGGVGAAYGYTF.